The 23 T cell receptor beta chains reported below all come from one sample, sequenced in a study of CD8 T cells in ankylosing spondylitis. Study outcomes and limitations: What seemed typical of ankylosing spondylitis blood was a TCR beta motif built from about eight highly homologous variants.

The antigens for these receptors are not known. TCRdb reanalysed the 5' RACE reads using MiXCR and keeps one entry per CDR3 protein. The sample shows about 220,000 distinct CDR3 sequences, around 18% of them seen only once. Sequenced material: blood, either unsorted or a sorted T cell fraction (not recorded which). Every receptor here comes from a male donor with ankylosing spondylitis.

This chain connects TRBV9 to TRBJ2-7; D may be TRBD1 or TRBD2 (5 bases each). V lost 2 bases and J 2 bases, leaving 11 bases between the germline ends. This CDR3 comprises 14 residues. CDR1 and CDR2 (germline): SGDLS, YYNGEE. CDR3 nucleotides: TGTGCCAGCAGCGTCGGGACCGGGACCTACGAGCAGTACTTC. Encoded protein: CASSVGTGTYEQYF.

The rearrangement uses TRBV2 and TRBJ2-2; tentative D call: TRBD2 (6 bases). This CDR3 contains 16 residues. The ends were cut back, 3 bases at V and 4 bases at J, with 15 bases in the middle. Germline V gene lookup returns CDR1 SNHLY and CDR2 FYNNEI. CDR3: CASSDKVSSVTGELFF. The CDR3 nucleotides read TGTGCCAGCAGTGACAAGGTTTCTAGCGTCACCGGGGAGCTGTTTTTT. The variable domain in full, completed from reference TRBV2 and TRBJ2-2, reads EPEVTQTPSHQVTQMGQEVILRCVPISNHLYFYWYRQILGQKVEFLVSFYNNEISEKSEIFDDQFSVERPDGSNFTLKIRSTKLEDSAMYFCASSDKVSSVTGELFFGEGSRLTVL.

DNA of the CDR3: TGCAGTGCTAGAGATGGGACAGGGAATGAAGCTTTCTTT. It yields the protein CSARDGTGNEAFF. The chain is built from TRBV20-1 and TRBJ1-1; 9 bases are shared with TRBD1. The CDR3 is made up of 13 amino acids. Losses at the gene ends were 0 bases for V and 7 bases for J; bases not matched to a gene: 3. Germline V lookup: CDR1 DFQATT, CDR2 SNEGSKA (reference sequence).

The J gene is TRBJ2-7, the V gene TRBV7-9, with 7 bases aligning to TRBD1. Unmatched junction bases numbered 16, after V lost 4 bases and J lost 4 bases. In germline, CDR1 is SEHNR, CDR2 FQNEAQ (reference sequence). The CDR3 is 17 amino acids. CDR3 sequence reads: CASSSSKQGFEGYEQYF. The CDR3, as DNA: TGTGCCAGCAGCTCCTCTAAACAGGGGTTCGAGGGTTACGAGCAGTACTTC.

This clonotype was seen only a few times. CDR3 sequence reads: CSVEGLAESYNEQFF. The CDR3 region has the DNA TGCAGCGTAGAGGGACTAGCGGAAAGTTACAATGAGCAGTTCTTC. The chain links TRBV29-1 to TRBJ2-1, with 11 nucleotides matching TRBD2. The trim removed 6 bases at V and 4 bases at J, leaving 8 bases unmatched. This CDR3 has 15 amino acids. Germline V CDR1 and CDR2: SQVTM, ANQGSEA.

The chain combines TRBV3-1 with TRBJ2-7; D might be TRBD1 (5 bases). Trimming left V 0 bases short and J 6 bases short, with 12 bases between. This CDR3 comprises 14 residues. Germline V gene data show CDR1 as LGHDT and CDR2 as YNNKEL (reference sequence). CDR3 protein: CASSQDREFSEQYF. The CDR3 DNA reads as TGTGCCAGCAGCCAAGACAGGGAATTCAGCGAGCAGTACTTC.

At least ten counts were recorded for this clonotype. The rearrangement joins TRBV12-3 or TRBV12-4 to TRBJ2-1, with 8 nucleotides matching TRBD2. Unmatched junction bases numbered 11, after V lost 6 bases and J lost 4 bases. The CDR3 is 16 amino acids. CDR3 in amino acids: CASRPTPSGPYNEQFF. Here the CDR3 DNA reads TGTGCCAGCAGGCCTACCCCTAGCGGGCCTTACAATGAGCAGTTCTTC.

The chain uses TRBV27 and TRBJ1-2; D is possibly TRBD1 (5 bases). The CDR3 runs 16 residues. CDR1 is MNHEY and CDR2 is SMNVEV in the germline V gene (reference sequence). V gave up 5 bases and J gave up 4 bases, with 20 bases separating them. The CDR3 sequence is CASSPTGRGIVYGYTF. For the CDR3, the DNA is TGTGCCAGCAGTCCAACCGGCCGGGGGATAGTCTATGGCTACACCTTC.

There are a few counts of this clonotype. This sequence joins TRBV27 and TRBJ2-5; no definite D call. This CDR3 is built from 13 residues. Deletions cut 8 bases from V and 4 bases from J, with 14 bases between. Germline loops: CDR1 MNHEY, CDR2 SMNVEV (reference sequence). The CDR3 bases are TGTGCCAGCGCCTCTCTGGAGTTAGAGACCCAGTACTTC. This sequence encodes CASASLELETQYF.

This clonotype was counted only a few times. The gene calls are TRBV20-1 and TRBJ2-2, with 7 bases identical to TRBD2. CDR3 size: 17 residues. Germline trimming cut 0 bases from V and 7 bases from J; bases unmatched to any gene: 14. The germline gives CDR1 DFQATT, CDR2 SNEGSKA (reference sequence). As DNA, the CDR3 is TGCAGTGCTAGAGAGCTTCCCCTAAAGGGACTATACGGGGAGCTGTTTTTT. Residues: CSARELPLKGLYGELFF.

The chain combines TRBV20-1 with TRBJ2-3; a possible D gene is TRBD2 (7 bases). This CDR3 is built from 14 residues. The V gene's germline CDR1 is DFQATT and CDR2 SNEGSKA (reference sequence). CDR3 sequence (DNA): TGCAGCGGCTGGGGGCGGGAGATTTCAGATACGCAGTATTTT. Encoded protein: CSGWGREISDTQYF.

This clonotype has a count of ten or more. This chain joins TRBV12-3 or TRBV12-4 and TRBJ2-5; 11 positions match TRBD2. Losses at the gene ends were 4 bases for V and 1 base for J; bases not matched to a gene: 5. This CDR3 spans 16 amino acids. In DNA form, the CDR3 reads TGTGCCAGCAGTTCCCTCGGGACTAGCGGCCAAGAGACCCAGTACTTC. Translating it yields CASSSLGTSGQETQYF.

This clonotype appeared a few times. CDR3 coding DNA: TGCAGTGCTAGAGATGGAGCGGGAGGGTACATTCAGTACTTC. It is translated as CSARDGAGGYIQYF. This chain joins TRBV20-1 and TRBJ2-4, with 10 positions matching TRBD2. Germline V gene sequence: CDR1 DFQATT, CDR2 SNEGSKA (reference sequence). The CDR3 has 14 residues. Unmatched junction bases numbered 4, after V lost 0 bases and J lost 8 bases.

This clonotype was observed a few times. The chain combines TRBV6-5 with TRBJ2-1, with a weak D call TRBD2 (5 bases). CDR1 MNHEY and CDR2 SVGAGI come from the germline V gene. Trimming took 0 bases from V and 11 from J, leaving 11 bases between them. This CDR3 has 13 residues. DNA for the CDR3: TGTGCCAGCAGTTACTCGAAAGGGAGCCAGCAGTTCTTC. Amino acid sequence: CASSYSKGSQQFF.

This clonotype was counted between two and nine times. This chain uses TRBV7-9 with TRBJ1-1; D may be TRBD1 (5 bases). This CDR3 contains 15 residues. Between the trimmed V and J ends, which lost 5 bases and 6 bases, there was a span of 19 bases. CDR1 and CDR2 from the germline V gene are SEHNR and FQNEAQ (reference sequence). The CDR3 here is CASSPQDRWDSEAFF. DNA of the CDR3: TGTGCCAGCAGCCCCCAGGATCGGTGGGACTCTGAAGCTTTCTTT.

This chain links TRBV10-1 with TRBJ1-6; D is ambiguous. V was pared by 1 base and J by 7 bases, with 5 bases between. The CDR3 length is 13 residues. CDR1 and CDR2 from the germline V gene are WNHNN and SYGVQD (reference sequence). CDR3 in DNA: TGCGCCAGCAGTGAGTTTCTGAATTCACCCCTCCACTTT. Its protein product is CASSEFLNSPLHF.

This sequence joins TRBV30 and TRBJ1-5; D is possibly TRBD1 (5 bases). V gave up 5 bases and J gave up 5 bases, with 13 bases separating them. The CDR3 loop spans 13 amino acids. CDR1 GTSNPN and CDR2 SVGIG come from the germline V gene (reference sequence). CDR3 sequence (DNA): TGTGCCTGGGGTGGGGCACTACATCAGCCCCAGCATTTT. This gives the protein CAWGGALHQPQHF.

This chain links TRBV28 with TRBJ2-7; TRBD1 might be the D (5 bases). CDR1 is MDHEN and CDR2 is SYDVKM in the germline V gene. Trimming pared 5 bases from V and 5 bases from J, leaving 16 bases between. This CDR3 region has 14 residues. In DNA, the CDR3 is TGTGCCAGCAGTAATGGGGTGGCAGGGAACGAGCAGTACTTC. Amino acid sequence: CASSNGVAGNEQYF.

The chain couples TRBV12-3 or TRBV12-4 to TRBJ2-3; maybe TRBD2 (5 bases). Trimming stripped 6 bases from V and 2 bases from J, with 15 bases between. This CDR3 comprises 15 residues. The CDR3 is CASRGVLADTDTQYF. The DNA for the CDR3 is TGTGCCAGCAGGGGAGTTTTAGCCGACACAGATACGCAGTATTTT.

A remark on this clonotype: Without the conserved terminal phenylalanine or tryptophan, this CDR3 likely stems from a read error. This chain uses TRBV7-8 with TRBJ2-7; 10 nucleotides match TRBD2. Germline lookup yields CDR1 SGHVS and CDR2 FQNEAQ. J was trimmed by 0 bases and V by 4 bases; bases with no gene match: 3. This CDR3 region has 15 residues. CDR3 in DNA: TGTGCCAGCAGCTACCTAGCGGGGGCCTCCTACGAGCAGTACTCC. Protein product: CASSYLAGASYEQYS.

The sample holds a few counts of this clonotype. The chain has TRBV5-1 and TRBJ2-1, with TRBD1 as a possible D gene (5 bases). CDR3 length equals 15 residues. The germline gives CDR1 SGHRS, CDR2 YFSETQ. Trimming took off 0 bases at V and 0 bases at J, with 7 bases between the two ends. CDR3 amino acids: CASSLADSSYNEQFF. The CDR3 DNA sequence: TGCGCCAGCAGCTTGGCCGACAGCTCCTACAATGAGCAGTTCTTC. The variable domain in full, with the rest retrieved from reference TRBV5-1 and TRBJ2-1, is KAGVTQTPRYLIKTRGQQVTLSCSPISGHRSVSWYQQTPGQGLQFLFEYFSETQRNKGNFPGRFSGRQFSNSRSEMNVSTLELGDSALYLCASSLADSSYNEQFFGPGTRLTVL.

The V call is TRBV20-1, the J call TRBJ1-2, with D possibly matching TRBD1 (5 bases). The CDR3 consists of 12 residues. V was shortened by 5 bases and J by 1 base, with 8 bases between the two germline ends. Germline-derived CDR1 and CDR2 are DFQATT and SNEGSKA (reference sequence). The CDR3 nucleotides read TGCAGTGCTCCGGGGGTTAACTATGGCTACACCTTC. Translated, it gives CSAPGVNYGYTF.

The V call is TRBV20-1, the J call TRBJ2-7, with a possible D match to TRBD2 (8 bases). Germline V gives CDR1 DFQATT, CDR2 SNEGSKA (reference sequence). V lost 5 bases and J lost 6, with 29 bases in between. The CDR3 loop spans 17 amino acids. CDR3: CSAPFPTGRLAGTEQYF. The CDR3 region has the DNA TGCAGTGCTCCCTTCCCGACAGGGCGGCTAGCGGGTACCGAGCAGTACTTC.